This TCR beta chain comes out of a study of shared T cell receptors in the human thymus. Sequenced by immunoSEQ multiplex PCR; TCRdb stores in-frame clones only, minus some. The sample includes hundreds of thousands of clones, 70% to 90% of them seen just once. This CDR3 comprises 16 residues. The ends were cut back, 0 bases at V and 2 bases at J, with 14 bases in the middle. From germline, CDR1 is SGHTA and CDR2 FQGNSA. This sample also appeared in a second study, on human thymus T cells. That paper states: Resections from corrective heart surgery provided thymus tissue. Usage of V and J genes appeared biased in thymic and blood repertoires.

Sample: thymocytes. This clonotype was obtained from a boy under two years old with a congenital heart defect. This chain uses TRBV7-2 with TRBJ2-7, with D possibly being TRBD1 (6 bases). CDR3 loop: CASSLARTELTYEQYF. CDR3 DNA: TGTGCCAGCAGCTTAGCGCGGACAGAGCTTACCTACGAGCAGTACTTC.